These 22 T cell receptor beta chains originate from one sample sequenced in a study of T cell responses to AZD1222 COVID-19 vaccine. The repertoire was sequenced with immunoSEQ multiplex PCR; TCRdb's copy has only in-frame clones and lacks some. The sample is made up of under 150,000 clones, and the top ten hold 2.2% of it. Sequencing was done on a sample of peripheral blood. Receptors were obtained from an adult in good health.

The J gene is TRBJ2-5, the V gene TRBV5-1; D is possibly TRBD1 (7 bases). The CDR3 sequence is 16 residues long. V shed 4 bases and J shed 1 base, with 17 bases lying between them. Germline CDR1 SGHRS, CDR2 YFSETQ. The CDR3 nucleotides read TGCGCCAGCAGCCGCGGGGACAGCAGCTTCCAAGAGACCCAGTACTTC. It specifies CASSRGDSSFQETQYF.

V gene TRBV12-5 combines with J gene TRBJ1-1; 7 bases agree with TRBD1. V trimming: 4 bases; J trimming: 10 bases; junction bases outside the gene matches: 12. Germline V gene lookup returns CDR1 LGHNT and CDR2 FRNRAP. The CDR3 is 14 amino acids. This CDR3 reads CASGSTGTAQGAFF. The CDR3 DNA reads as TGTGCTAGTGGTTCCACCGGGACAGCTCAAGGAGCTTTCTTT.

This sequence joins TRBV5-5 and TRBJ1-6; 7 nucleotides match TRBD1. J was trimmed by 7 bases and V by 4 bases; bases with no gene match: 8. The length of the CDR3 is 15 residues. Looked up from germline, CDR1 is SGHKS and CDR2 is YYEKEE (reference sequence). CDR3: CASSSTGTANSPLHF. The CDR3 DNA follows: TGTGCCAGCAGCAGCACCGGGACAGCCAATTCACCCCTCCACTTT. Variable domain in full (rest from reference TRBV5-5 and TRBJ1-6): DAGVTQSPTHLIKTRGQQVTLRCSPISGHKSVSWYQQVLGQGPQFIFQYYEKEERGRGNFPDRFSARQFPNYSSELNVNALLLGDSALYLCASSSTGTANSPLHFGNGTRLTVT.

This sequence joins TRBV30 and TRBJ1-6; a weak D match, TRBD1 (5 bases). Germline V gives CDR1 GTSNPN, CDR2 SVGIG (reference sequence). This CDR3 region has 15 residues. Trimming left V 3 bases short and J 9 bases short, with 18 bases between. The CDR3 here is CAWRDQTGTFSPLHF. The CDR3, as DNA: TGTGCCTGGAGGGACCAGACCGGGACTTTTTCACCCCTCCACTTT.

The chain has TRBV3-1 (or the pseudogene TRBV3-2) and TRBJ1-2; 7 nucleotides line up with TRBD1. The CDR3 totals 13 residues. Trimming cost V 5 bases and J 2 bases; bases outside gene matches: 2. Germline CDR1 and CDR2: LGHDT and YNNKEL (reference sequence). The chain's CDR3 is CASSTGANYGYTF. The CDR3 DNA reads as TGTGCCAGCAGCACAGGGGCAAACTATGGCTACACCTTC.

The CDR3 spells CATSSRGTDSNQPQHF. DNA of the CDR3: TGTGCCACCAGCAGCAGGGGAACGGATAGCAATCAGCCCCAGCATTTT. V gene TRBV15 combines with J gene TRBJ1-5, with D perhaps TRBD1 (6 bases). V was shortened by 3 bases and J by 0 bases, with 12 bases between the two germline ends. The CDR3 has 16 amino acids. CDR1 and CDR2 from the germline V gene are LNHNV and YYDKDF (reference sequence). Full variable domain (remainder filled in from reference TRBV15 and TRBJ1-5): DAMVIQNPRYQVTQFGKPVTLSCSQTLNHNVMYWYQQKSSQAPKLLFHYYDKDFNNEADTPDNFQSRRPNTSFCFLDIRSPGLGDTAMYLCATSSRGTDSNQPQHFGDGTRLSIL.

The V call is TRBV5-1, the J call TRBJ1-1; the D gene is possibly TRBD1 (5 bases). The CDR3 extends over 13 amino acids. V lost 0 bases and J 4 bases, leaving 7 bases between the germline ends. In germline, CDR1 is SGHRS, CDR2 YFSETQ. The CDR3 reads CASSLDGGTEAFF. The CDR3, as DNA: TGCGCCAGCAGCTTGGATGGGGGCACTGAAGCTTTCTTT.

V usage is TRBV7-9 and J usage is TRBJ1-2; TRBD1 agrees at 8 bases. The germline gives CDR1 SEHNR, CDR2 FQNEAQ (reference sequence). This CDR3 comprises 14 residues. The J segment lost 6 bases and the V segment lost 5 bases, leaving 8 bases of the junction unmatched. CDR3 nucleotides: TGTGCCAGCAGCCCTCAGGACAGGGTCAATGGCTACACCTTC. It codes for CASSPQDRVNGYTF.

The V and J genes are TRBV30 and TRBJ1-5, with 7 bases identical to TRBD1. Germline CDR1 GTSNPN, CDR2 SVGIG (reference sequence). The CDR3 sequence is 13 residues long. V shed 3 bases, J shed 7 bases, and the junction held 6 bases outside the gene matches. The DNA of the CDR3 is TGTGCCTGGAGCGTACAGGGGAGCCAGCCCCAGCATTTT. Translation gives CAWSVQGSQPQHF.

This sequence joins TRBV6-6 and TRBJ2-1; D is tentatively TRBD1 or TRBD2 (5 bases each). V lost 6 bases and J lost 10, with 16 bases in between. Germline assignment: CDR1 MNHNY and CDR2 SVGAGI (reference sequence). The CDR3 length is 13 residues. The CDR3 is CASSPRASSEQFF. In nucleotides, the CDR3 is TGTGCCAGCAGCCCCAGGGCGTCTAGCGAGCAGTTCTTC.

This chain links TRBV2 with TRBJ2-3, with TRBD1 as a possible D gene (6 bases). This CDR3 region has 15 residues. Germline V gene data show CDR1 as SNHLY and CDR2 as FYNNEI. V shed 4 bases and J shed 3 bases, with 14 bases lying between them. This CDR3 is CASSVRTARTDTQYF. As DNA, the CDR3 is TGTGCCAGCAGTGTTCGGACAGCCCGGACAGATACGCAGTATTTT.

This chain connects TRBV23-1 to TRBJ1-4; D remains unclear. TRBV23-1 is an ORF for which the function is uncertain. V dropped 1 base and J dropped 6 bases, with 6 bases sitting between them. This CDR3 region has 13 residues. CDR3 in DNA: TGCGCCAGCAGTCAATTGGGTGATGAAAAACTGTTTTTT. Protein: CASSQLGDEKLFF.

The gene calls are TRBV7-9 and TRBJ2-5; 9 bases match TRBD2. Germline values: CDR1 SEHNR, CDR2 FQNEAQ (reference sequence). V gave up 5 bases and J gave up 5 bases; unmatched junction bases: 6. The CDR3 runs to 14 residues. CDR3 DNA sequence: TGTGCCAGCAGCCAAGCGGGGGGAGGCGAGACCCAGTACTTC. Its protein is CASSQAGGGETQYF.

The rearrangement links TRBV19 to TRBJ1-5, with 7 nucleotides matching TRBD1. CDR3 length equals 14 residues. The germline V gene has CDR1 LNHDA and CDR2 SQIVND (reference sequence). J was trimmed by 2 bases and V by 6 bases; bases with no gene match: 4. CDR3 residues: CASRYDRGNQPQHF. DNA of the CDR3: TGTGCCAGTAGATACGACAGGGGCAATCAGCCCCAGCATTTT.

V gene TRBV6-2 or TRBV6-3 combines with J gene TRBJ1-2; D call uncertain. Germline-derived CDR1 and CDR2 are MNHEY and SVGEGT. Deletions cut 2 bases from V and 5 bases from J, with 15 bases between. The CDR3 runs 15 residues. The CDR3 DNA reads as TGTGCCAGCAGTTACGAGCCGGGCCCCTTGTATGGCTACACCTTC. Amino acids: CASSYEPGPLYGYTF.

This CDR3 reads CTSSQERQGGICGNQPQHF. For the CDR3, the DNA is TGCACCAGCAGCCAAGAACGGCAGGGGGGAATATGTGGCAATCAGCCCCAGCATTTT. The V gene is TRBV1, the J gene TRBJ1-5; TRBD1 was called by the table and not checked on the DNA. TRBV1 is marked as a pseudogene. This CDR3 spans 19 amino acids.

CDR3 residues: CASSIKSYSGNTIYF. The CDR3 DNA reads as TGTGCCAGTAGTATAAAATCCTACTCTGGAAACACCATATATTTT. V gene TRBV19 combines with J gene TRBJ1-3, with D uncertain. Germline loops: CDR1 LNHDA, CDR2 SQIVND (reference sequence). Deletions cut 2 bases from V and 0 bases from J, with 8 bases between. There are 15 residues in the CDR3.

The V and J genes are TRBV11-2 and TRBJ2-3; D remains unclear. The CDR3 consists of 14 residues. Germline assignment: CDR1 SGHAT and CDR2 FQNNGV. Trimming stripped 7 bases from V and 8 bases from J, with 19 bases between. The CDR3 DNA sequence: TGTGCCAGCACCCCCGGCCCAGAGGCAGGTACGCAGTATTTT. It encodes CASTPGPEAGTQYF.

The chain recombines TRBV7-8 with TRBJ1-5; no reliable D call. The CDR3 totals 15 residues. Germline CDR1 is SGHVS and CDR2 is FQNEAQ. V lost 1 base and J lost 3, with 10 bases in between. The CDR3 nucleotides are TGTGCCAGCAGCTTAGTGGAACAGTTCAATCAGCCCCAGCATTTT. As protein: CASSLVEQFNQPQHF.

This rearrangement joins TRBV5-1 to TRBJ2-1; TRBD2 agrees at 14 bases. The germline V gene has CDR1 SGHRS and CDR2 YFSETQ. This CDR3 is built from 16 residues. V was clipped by 4 bases and J by 9 bases; unmatched bases: 9. Written as DNA, the CDR3 is TGCGCCAGCAGCGTCCAGACTAGCGGGGGGGCAGGTGAGCAGTTCTTC. This codes for CASSVQTSGGAGEQFF.

CDR3 residues: CASRRVQGATGELFF. In DNA form, the CDR3 reads TGCGCCAGCAGACGTGTACAGGGGGCGACCGGGGAGCTGTTTTTT. This sequence joins TRBV5-1 and TRBJ2-2, with 9 bases fitting TRBD1. The CDR3 loop spans 15 amino acids. The junction had 7 bases not matched to a gene; V was cut back by 5 bases and J by 5 bases. Germline-derived CDR1 and CDR2 are SGHRS and YFSETQ.

The chain employs TRBV18 and TRBJ1-2, with D possibly TRBD1 on 5 matching bases. V was clipped by 6 bases and J by 1 base, with 9 bases between them. Germline CDR1 is KGHSH and CDR2 is LQKENI. This CDR3 region has 13 residues. The CDR3 here is CASSLQGNYGYTF. CDR3 nucleotide sequence: TGTGCCAGCTCCCTCCAGGGTAACTATGGCTACACCTTC. Together with reference TRBV18 and TRBJ1-2, the CDR3 gives the full variable domain: NAGVMQNPRHLVRRRGQEARLRCSPMKGHSHVYWYRQLPEEGLKFMVYLQKENIIDESGMPKERFSAEFPKEGPSILRIQQVVRGDSAAYFCASSLQGNYGYTFGSGTRLTVV.